This T cell receptor beta chain was identified during a study of CD8 T cells in Susac syndrome. The wider study: Susac syndrome patients were untreated, on corticosteroids with some adding intravenous immunoglobulin, or on intravenous immunoglobulin only.

The RNA, roughly 0.5 to 1 ug, was put through reverse transcription using random hexamers. TCRdb reanalysed the immunoSEQ multiplex PCR reads using MiXCR and keeps one entry per CDR3 protein. The sample lists some 150,000 distinct CDR3 sequences; roughly 95% were seen once. The CDR3 runs 16 residues. Trimming pared 0 bases from V and 4 bases from J, leaving 12 bases between. Germline V gene sequence: CDR1 LNHNV, CDR2 YYDKDF (reference sequence). J is TRBJ1-4 and V is TRBV15; TRBD1 is a possible D gene (5 bases). Sample: CD4+ T cells from PBMCs. The receptor comes from a human donor with Susac syndrome. CDR3 DNA sequence: TGTGCCACCAGCAGAGATCCCCGGGACTATAATGAAAAACTGTTTTTT. As protein: CATSRDPRDYNEKLFF.